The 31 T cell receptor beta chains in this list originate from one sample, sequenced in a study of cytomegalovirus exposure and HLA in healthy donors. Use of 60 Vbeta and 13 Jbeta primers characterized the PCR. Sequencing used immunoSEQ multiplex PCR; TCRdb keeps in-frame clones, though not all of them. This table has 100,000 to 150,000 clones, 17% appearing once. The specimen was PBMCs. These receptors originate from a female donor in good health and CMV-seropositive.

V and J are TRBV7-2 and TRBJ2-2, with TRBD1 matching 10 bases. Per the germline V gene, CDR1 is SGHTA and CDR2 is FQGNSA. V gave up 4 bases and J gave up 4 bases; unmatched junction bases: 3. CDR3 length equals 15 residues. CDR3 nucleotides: TGTGCCAGCAGCTGGGACAGGGGTCTCACCGGGGAGCTGTTTTTT. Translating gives CASSWDRGLTGELFF. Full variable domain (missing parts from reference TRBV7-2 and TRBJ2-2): GAGVSQSPSNKVTEKGKDVELRCDPISGHTALYWYRQSLGQGLEFLIYFQGNSAPDKSGLPSDRFSAERTGGSVSTLTIQRTQQEDSAVYLCASSWDRGLTGELFFGEGSRLTVL.

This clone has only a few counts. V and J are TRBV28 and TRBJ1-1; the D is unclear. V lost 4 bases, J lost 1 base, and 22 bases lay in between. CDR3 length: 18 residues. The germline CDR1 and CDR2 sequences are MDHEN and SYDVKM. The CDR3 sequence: CASSSPGGGRPGNTEAFF. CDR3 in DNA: TGTGCCAGCAGTTCCCCCGGAGGAGGGCGCCCGGGGAACACTGAAGCTTTCTTT.

In nucleotides, the CDR3 is TGTGCCAGCAGTTTATGGCCCAGCGGCACCTACGAGCAGTACTTC. Its translation: CASSLWPSGTYEQYF. This chain links TRBV28 with TRBJ2-7; D might be TRBD2 (5 bases). The germline V gene has CDR1 MDHEN and CDR2 SYDVKM. There are 15 residues in the CDR3. V was trimmed by 0 bases and J by 2 bases, leaving 11 bases between them.

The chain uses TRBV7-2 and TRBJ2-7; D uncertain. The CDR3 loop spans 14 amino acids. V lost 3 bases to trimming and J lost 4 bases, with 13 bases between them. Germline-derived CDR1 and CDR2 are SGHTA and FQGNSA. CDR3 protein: CASSLRGGSYEQYF. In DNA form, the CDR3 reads TGTGCCAGCAGCTTGCGAGGCGGTTCATACGAGCAGTACTTC.

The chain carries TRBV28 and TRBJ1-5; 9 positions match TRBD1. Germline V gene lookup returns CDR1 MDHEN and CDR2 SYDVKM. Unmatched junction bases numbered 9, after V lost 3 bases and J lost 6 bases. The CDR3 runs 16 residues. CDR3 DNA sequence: TGTGCCAGCAGTTTGGGACAGGGACGTTGGTTTCAGCCCCAGCATTTT. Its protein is CASSLGQGRWFQPQHF.

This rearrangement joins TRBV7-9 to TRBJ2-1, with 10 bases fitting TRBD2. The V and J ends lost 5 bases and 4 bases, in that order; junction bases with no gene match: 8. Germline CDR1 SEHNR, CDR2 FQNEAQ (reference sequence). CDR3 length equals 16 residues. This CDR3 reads CASSQGASGGYNEQFF. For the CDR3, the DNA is TGTGCCAGCAGCCAAGGCGCTAGCGGGGGATACAATGAGCAGTTCTTC.

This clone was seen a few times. The CDR3 DNA follows: TGTGCCAGCAGCTGGGGGGAGTACTACGAGCAGTACTTC. Translation gives CASSWGEYYEQYF. The rearrangement joins TRBV27 to TRBJ2-7, with D possibly matching TRBD2 (6 bases). In germline, CDR1 is MNHEY, CDR2 SMNVEV (reference sequence). This CDR3 has 13 amino acids. V shed 6 bases and J shed 3 bases, with 12 bases lying between them.

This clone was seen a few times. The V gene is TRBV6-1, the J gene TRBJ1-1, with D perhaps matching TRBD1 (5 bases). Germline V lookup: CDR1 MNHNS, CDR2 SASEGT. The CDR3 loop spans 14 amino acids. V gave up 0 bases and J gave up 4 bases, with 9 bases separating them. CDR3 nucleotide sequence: TGTGCCAGCAGTGAAGCCTGGGGGGGCACTGAAGCTTTCTTT. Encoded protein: CASSEAWGGTEAFF.

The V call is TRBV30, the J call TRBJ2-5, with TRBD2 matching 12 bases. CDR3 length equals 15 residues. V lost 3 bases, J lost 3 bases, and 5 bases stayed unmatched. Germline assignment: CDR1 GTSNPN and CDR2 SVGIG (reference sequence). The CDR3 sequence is CAWRPGLAGKETQYF. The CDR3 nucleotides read TGTGCCTGGAGACCCGGACTAGCGGGGAAAGAGACCCAGTACTTC.

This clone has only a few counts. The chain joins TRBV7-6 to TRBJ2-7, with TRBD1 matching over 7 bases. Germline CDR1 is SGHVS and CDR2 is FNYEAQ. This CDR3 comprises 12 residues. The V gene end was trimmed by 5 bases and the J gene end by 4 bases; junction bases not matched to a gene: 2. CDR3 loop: CASSPDRYEQYF. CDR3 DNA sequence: TGTGCCAGCAGCCCGGACAGGTACGAGCAGTACTTC.

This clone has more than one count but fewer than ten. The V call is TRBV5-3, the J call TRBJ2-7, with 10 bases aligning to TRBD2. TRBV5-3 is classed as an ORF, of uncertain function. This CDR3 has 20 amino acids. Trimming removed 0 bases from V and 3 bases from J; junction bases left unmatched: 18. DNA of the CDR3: TGTGCCAGAAGCTTGGGTTACTGGCTAGCGGGAGTATACCCGCACTACGAGCAGTACTTC. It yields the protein CARSLGYWLAGVYPHYEQYF.

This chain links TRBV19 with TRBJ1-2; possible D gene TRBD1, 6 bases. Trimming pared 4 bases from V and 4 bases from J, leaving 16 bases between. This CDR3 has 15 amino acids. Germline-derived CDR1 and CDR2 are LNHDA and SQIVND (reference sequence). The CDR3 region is CASSTPDRYLYGYTF. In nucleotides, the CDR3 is TGTGCCAGTAGTACCCCTGACAGGTACCTCTATGGCTACACCTTC. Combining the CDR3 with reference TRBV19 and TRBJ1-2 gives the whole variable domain DGGITQSPKYLFRKEGQNVTLSCEQNLNHDAMYWYRQDPGQGLRLIYYSQIVNDFQKGDIAEGYSVSREKKESFPLTVTSAQKNPTAFYLCASSTPDRYLYGYTFGSGTRLTVV.

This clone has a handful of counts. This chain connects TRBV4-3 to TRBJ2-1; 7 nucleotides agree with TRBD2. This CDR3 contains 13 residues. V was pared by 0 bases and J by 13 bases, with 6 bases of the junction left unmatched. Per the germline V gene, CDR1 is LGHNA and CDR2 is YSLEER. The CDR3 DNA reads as TGCGCCAGCAGCCAAGATCGGGAGACTAGCCAGTTCTTC. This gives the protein CASSQDRETSQFF.

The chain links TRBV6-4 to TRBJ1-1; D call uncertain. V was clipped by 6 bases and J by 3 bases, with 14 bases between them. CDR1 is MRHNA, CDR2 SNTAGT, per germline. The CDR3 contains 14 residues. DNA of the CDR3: TGTGCCAGCAGCCCCGGCGGAGTGTACACTGAAGCTTTCTTT. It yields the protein CASSPGGVYTEAFF.

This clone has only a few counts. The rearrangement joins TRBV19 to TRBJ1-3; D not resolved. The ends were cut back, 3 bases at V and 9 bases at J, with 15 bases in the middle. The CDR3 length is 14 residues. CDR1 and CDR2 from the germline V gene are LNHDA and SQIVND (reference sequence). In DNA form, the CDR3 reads TGTGCCAGTAGTATGTTGACTGAGGAAATCACCATATATTTT. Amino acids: CASSMLTEEITIYF.

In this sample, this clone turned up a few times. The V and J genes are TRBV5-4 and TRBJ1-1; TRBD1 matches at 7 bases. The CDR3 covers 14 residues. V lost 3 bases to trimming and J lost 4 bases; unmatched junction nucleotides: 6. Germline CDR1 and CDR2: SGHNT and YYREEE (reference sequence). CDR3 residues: CASSSLTGRTEAFF. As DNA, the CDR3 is TGTGCCAGCAGCTCATTGACAGGGCGCACTGAAGCTTTCTTT.

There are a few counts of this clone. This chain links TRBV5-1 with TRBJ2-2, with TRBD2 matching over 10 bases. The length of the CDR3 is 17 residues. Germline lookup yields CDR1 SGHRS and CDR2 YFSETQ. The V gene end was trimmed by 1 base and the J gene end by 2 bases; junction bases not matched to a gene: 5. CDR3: CASSLFGTSVNTGELFF. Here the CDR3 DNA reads TGCGCCAGCAGCTTGTTCGGGACTAGCGTTAACACCGGGGAGCTGTTTTTT.

CDR3 DNA: TGTGCCAGCAGCTTTTCGAGGCTAGCAACCGGGGAGCTGTTTTTT. This gives the protein CASSFSRLATGELFF. The chain is built from TRBV11-2 and TRBJ2-2; D is perhaps TRBD2 (5 bases). The germline V gene has CDR1 SGHAT and CDR2 FQNNGV. There are 15 residues in the CDR3. The V and J ends lost 3 bases and 5 bases respectively, with 13 bases between them.

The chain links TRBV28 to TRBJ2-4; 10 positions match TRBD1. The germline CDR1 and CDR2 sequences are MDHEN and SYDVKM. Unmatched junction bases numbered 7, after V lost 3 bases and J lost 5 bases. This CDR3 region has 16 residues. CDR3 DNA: TGTGCCAGCAGTTTCTGGACAGGGGGGAGGGAAAACATTCAGTACTTC. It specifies CASSFWTGGRENIQYF.

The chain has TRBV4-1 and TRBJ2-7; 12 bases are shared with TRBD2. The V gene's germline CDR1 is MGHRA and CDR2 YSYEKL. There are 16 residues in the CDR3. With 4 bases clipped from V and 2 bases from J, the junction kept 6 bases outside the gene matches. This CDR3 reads CASSLIGLAGTYEQYF. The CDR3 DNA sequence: TGCGCCAGCAGCCTAATAGGACTAGCGGGAACCTACGAGCAGTACTTC.

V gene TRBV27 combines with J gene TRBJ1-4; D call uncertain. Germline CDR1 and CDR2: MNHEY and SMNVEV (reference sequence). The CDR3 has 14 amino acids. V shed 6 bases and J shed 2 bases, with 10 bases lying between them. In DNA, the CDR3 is TGTGCCAGCAGCCGCGACAACACTAATGAAAAACTGTTTTTT. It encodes CASSRDNTNEKLFF.

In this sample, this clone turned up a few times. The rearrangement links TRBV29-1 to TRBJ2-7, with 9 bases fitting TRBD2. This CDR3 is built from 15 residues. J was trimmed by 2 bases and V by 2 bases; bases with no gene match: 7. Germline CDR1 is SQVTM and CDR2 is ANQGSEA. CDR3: CSVESGGRGTYEQYF. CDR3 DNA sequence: TGCAGCGTTGAATCGGGCGGGAGGGGTACCTACGAGCAGTACTTC.

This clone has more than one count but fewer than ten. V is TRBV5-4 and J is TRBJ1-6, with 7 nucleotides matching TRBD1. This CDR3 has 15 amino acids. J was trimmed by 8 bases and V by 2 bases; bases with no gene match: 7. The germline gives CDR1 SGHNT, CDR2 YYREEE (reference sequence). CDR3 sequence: CASSFGQANYSPLHF. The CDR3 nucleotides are TGTGCCAGCAGCTTCGGACAGGCCAATTATTCACCCCTCCACTTT.

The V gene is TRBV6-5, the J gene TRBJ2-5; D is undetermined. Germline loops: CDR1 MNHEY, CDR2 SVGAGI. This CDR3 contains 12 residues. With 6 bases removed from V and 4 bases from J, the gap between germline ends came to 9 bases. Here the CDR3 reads CASSSLGETQYF. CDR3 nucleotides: TGTGCCAGCAGCTCCCTAGGAGAGACCCAGTACTTC.

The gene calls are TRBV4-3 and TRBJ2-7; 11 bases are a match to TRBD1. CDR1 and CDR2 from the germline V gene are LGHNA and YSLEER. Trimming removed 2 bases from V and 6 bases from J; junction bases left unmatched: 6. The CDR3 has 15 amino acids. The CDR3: CASSQNGQGASEQYF. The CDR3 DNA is TGCGCCAGCAGCCAAAACGGACAGGGGGCGTCCGAGCAGTACTTC.

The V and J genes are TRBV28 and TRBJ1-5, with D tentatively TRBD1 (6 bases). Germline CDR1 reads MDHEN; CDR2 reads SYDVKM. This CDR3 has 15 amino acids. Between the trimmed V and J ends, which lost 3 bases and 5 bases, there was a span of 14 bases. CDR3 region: CASSFGGFRDQPQHF. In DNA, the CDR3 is TGTGCCAGCAGTTTTGGGGGCTTTAGGGATCAGCCCCAGCATTTT.

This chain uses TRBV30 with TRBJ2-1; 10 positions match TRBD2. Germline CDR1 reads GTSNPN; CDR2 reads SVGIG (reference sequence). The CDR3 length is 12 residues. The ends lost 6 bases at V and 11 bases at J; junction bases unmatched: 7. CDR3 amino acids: CACASGGLKQFF. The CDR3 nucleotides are TGTGCCTGTGCTAGCGGGGGCCTGAAGCAGTTCTTC.

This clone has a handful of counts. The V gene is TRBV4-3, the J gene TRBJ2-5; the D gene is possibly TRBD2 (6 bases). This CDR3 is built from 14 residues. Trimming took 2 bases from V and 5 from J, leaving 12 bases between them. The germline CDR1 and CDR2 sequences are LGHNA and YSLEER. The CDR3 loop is CASSQNPSAETQYF. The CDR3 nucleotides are TGCGCCAGCAGCCAAAATCCTAGCGCCGAGACCCAGTACTTC.

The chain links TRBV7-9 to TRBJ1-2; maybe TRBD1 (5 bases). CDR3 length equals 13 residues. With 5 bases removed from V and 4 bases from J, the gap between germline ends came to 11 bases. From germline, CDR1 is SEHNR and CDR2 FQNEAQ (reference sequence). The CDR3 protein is CASSVDTFYGYTF. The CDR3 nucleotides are TGTGCCAGCAGCGTGGACACCTTCTATGGCTACACCTTC.

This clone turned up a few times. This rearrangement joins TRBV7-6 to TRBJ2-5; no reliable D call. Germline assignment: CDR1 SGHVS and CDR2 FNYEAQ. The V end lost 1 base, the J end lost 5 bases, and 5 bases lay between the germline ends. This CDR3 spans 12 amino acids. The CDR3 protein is CASSLGRETQYF. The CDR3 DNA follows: TGTGCCAGCAGCTTAGGCAGGGAGACCCAGTACTTC.

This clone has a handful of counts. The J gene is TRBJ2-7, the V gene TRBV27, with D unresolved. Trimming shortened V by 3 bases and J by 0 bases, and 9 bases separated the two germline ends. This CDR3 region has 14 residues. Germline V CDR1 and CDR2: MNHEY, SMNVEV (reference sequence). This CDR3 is CASSFTPSSYEQYF. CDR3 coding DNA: TGTGCCAGCAGTTTCACACCAAGCTCCTACGAGCAGTACTTC.